This passage covers 3 T cell receptor beta chains from one sample sequenced in a study of shared clonotypes between healthy human individuals. Sequencing used immunoSEQ multiplex PCR; TCRdb keeps in-frame clones, though not all of them. The table has around 2.5 million clones, over 85% seen once. Sequenced material: naive CD4+ T cells from PBMCs. Subset indicated: CD45RA+ positively selected. The receptors shown here come from a man aged 18 to 29 in good health. Some clones in this sample may be carry-over from other donors' samples.

The rearrangement joins TRBV28 to TRBJ2-1; perhaps TRBD1 as D (5 bases). V was shortened by 5 bases and J by 10 bases, with 9 bases between the two germline ends. This CDR3 is built from 11 residues. Germline V gives CDR1 MDHEN, CDR2 SYDVKM. CDR3 residues: CASSPHREQFF. For the CDR3, the DNA is TGTGCCAGCAGTCCGCACAGGGAGCAGTTCTTC.

The CDR3 sequence: CASSLDIYNEQFF. Here the CDR3 DNA reads TGTGCCAGCAGTTTAGACATATACAATGAGCAGTTCTTC. This chain links TRBV6-5 with TRBJ2-1; no clear D gene. CDR3 size: 13 residues. Germline V CDR1 and CDR2: MNHEY, SVGAGI. Trimming cost V 4 bases and J 4 bases, with 8 bases left between them.

In its sample, this clone was seen once. V gene TRBV7-2 combines with J gene TRBJ2-7; 11 bases match TRBD1. The germline CDR1 and CDR2 sequences are SGHTA and FQGNSA. V was clipped by 5 bases and J by 5 bases; unmatched bases: 11. The CDR3 length is 16 residues. The CDR3 region has the DNA TGTGCCAGCAGCCCAGTCGGGACAGGGGGACGGAACGAGCAGTACTTC. Its protein product is CASSPVGTGGRNEQYF.